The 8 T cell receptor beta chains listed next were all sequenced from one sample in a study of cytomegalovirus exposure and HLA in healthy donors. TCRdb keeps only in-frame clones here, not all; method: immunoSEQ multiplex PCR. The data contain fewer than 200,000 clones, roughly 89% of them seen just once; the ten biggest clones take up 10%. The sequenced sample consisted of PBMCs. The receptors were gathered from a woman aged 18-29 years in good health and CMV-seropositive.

As DNA, the CDR3 is TGTGCCGCGCAAATGGTGGGGGGTGGCTACACCTTC. It specifies CAAQMVGGGYTF. The chain uses TRBV28 and TRBJ1-2; D perhaps matches TRBD1 (5 bases). The germline V gene encodes CDR1 MDHEN and CDR2 SYDVKM. This CDR3 is 12 amino acids long. V lost 11 bases to trimming and J lost 7 bases, with 17 bases between them.

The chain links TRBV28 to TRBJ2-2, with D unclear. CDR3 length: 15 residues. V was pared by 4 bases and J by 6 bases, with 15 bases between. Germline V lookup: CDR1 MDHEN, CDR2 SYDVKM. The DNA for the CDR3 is TGTGCCAGCAGTTGGGCTCAGAGACCCTCCGGGGAGCTGTTTTTT. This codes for CASSWAQRPSGELFF.

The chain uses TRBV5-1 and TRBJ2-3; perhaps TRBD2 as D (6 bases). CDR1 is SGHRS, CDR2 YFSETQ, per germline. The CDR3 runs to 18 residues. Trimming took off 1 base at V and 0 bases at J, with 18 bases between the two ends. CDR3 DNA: TGCGCCAGCAGCTTGTACCCCTTAGCGGCATCTAGCACAGATACGCAGTATTTT. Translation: CASSLYPLAASSTDTQYF.

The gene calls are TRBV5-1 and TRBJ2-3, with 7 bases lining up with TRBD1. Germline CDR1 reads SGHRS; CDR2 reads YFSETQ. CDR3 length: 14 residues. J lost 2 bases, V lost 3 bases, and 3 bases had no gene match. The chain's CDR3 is CASSWDRDTDTQYF. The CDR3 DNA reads TGCGCCAGCAGCTGGGACAGAGACACAGATACGCAGTATTTT. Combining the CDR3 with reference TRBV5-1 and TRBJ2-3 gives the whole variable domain KAGVTQTPRYLIKTRGQQVTLSCSPISGHRSVSWYQQTPGQGLQFLFEYFSETQRNKGNFPGRFSGRQFSNSRSEMNVSTLELGDSALYLCASSWDRDTDTQYFGPGTRLTVL.

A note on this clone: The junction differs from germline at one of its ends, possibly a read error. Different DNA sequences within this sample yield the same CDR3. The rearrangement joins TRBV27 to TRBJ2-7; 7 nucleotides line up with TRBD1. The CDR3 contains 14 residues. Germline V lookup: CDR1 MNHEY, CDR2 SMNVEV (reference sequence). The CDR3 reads CASSLKQGSYEQYF. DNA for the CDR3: TGTGCCAGCAGTTTAAAACAGGGGAGCTACGAGCAGTACTTT.

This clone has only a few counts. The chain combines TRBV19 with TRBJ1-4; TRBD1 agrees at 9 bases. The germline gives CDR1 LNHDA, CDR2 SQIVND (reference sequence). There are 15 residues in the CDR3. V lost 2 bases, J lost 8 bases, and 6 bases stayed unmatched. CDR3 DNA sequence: TGTGCCAGTAGTATAACAGGGGGCGCCTTGGAAAAACTGTTTTTT. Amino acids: CASSITGGALEKLFF.

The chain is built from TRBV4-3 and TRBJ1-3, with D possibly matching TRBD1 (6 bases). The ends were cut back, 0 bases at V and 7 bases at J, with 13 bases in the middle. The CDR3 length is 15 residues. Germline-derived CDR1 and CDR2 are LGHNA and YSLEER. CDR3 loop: CASSQERNRANTIYF. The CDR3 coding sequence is TGCGCCAGCAGCCAAGAGAGAAACAGGGCGAACACCATATATTTT.

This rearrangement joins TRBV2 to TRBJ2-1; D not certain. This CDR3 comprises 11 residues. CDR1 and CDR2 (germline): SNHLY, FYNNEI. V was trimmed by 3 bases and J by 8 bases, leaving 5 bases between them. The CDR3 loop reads CASSEEYEQFF. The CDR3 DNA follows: TGTGCCAGCAGTGAGGAGTATGAGCAGTTCTTC.